The 12 T cell receptor beta chains below all came from one sample that was sequenced in a study of graft-versus-host responses after intestinal transplantation. Sequencing was performed with immunoSEQ multiplex PCR; in TCRdb, only in-frame clones are kept and a portion is missing. Of 35,000 to 45,000 clones listed, approximately 95% are singletons. This sample comprised PBMCs, obtained roughly 780 days after intestinal transplantation. Receptor source: a human patient who received an intestinal transplant, so some T cells may come from the graft donor.

This clone showed up just once. The CDR3 loop is CASSFSGRTNSYEQYF. DNA of the CDR3: TGTGCCAGCAGCTTTAGCGGGAGGACAAATTCCTACGAGCAGTACTTC. The genes are TRBV7-9 and TRBJ2-7, with 10 bases fitting TRBD2. This CDR3 is built from 16 residues. The V segment lost 3 bases and the J segment 1 base; nucleotides outside the gene matches: 6. CDR1 SEHNR and CDR2 FQNEAQ come from the germline V gene (reference sequence).

J is TRBJ1-5 and V is TRBV27; weak D call: TRBD1 (5 bases). The CDR3 has 15 amino acids. Germline V gene data show CDR1 as MNHEY and CDR2 as SMNVEV (reference sequence). V was pared by 8 bases and J by 0 bases, with 14 bases between. CDR3 loop: CASQKTVYSNQPQHF. The CDR3, as DNA: TGTGCCAGCCAGAAGACAGTTTATAGCAATCAGCCCCAGCATTTT.

The rearrangement links TRBV5-1 to TRBJ2-5; either TRBD1 or TRBD2 may supply D (5 bases each). V shed 5 bases and J shed 0 bases, with 14 bases lying between them. The CDR3 extends over 15 amino acids. Germline V gives CDR1 SGHRS, CDR2 YFSETQ. CDR3 amino acids: CASRKTGGNQETQYF. The CDR3 region has the DNA TGCGCCAGCAGGAAAACTGGGGGAAACCAAGAGACCCAGTACTTC.

This chain joins TRBV5-1 and TRBJ2-7, with 7 bases that match TRBD1. The J segment lost 2 bases and the V segment lost 0 bases, leaving 5 bases of the junction unmatched. CDR3 length: 15 amino acids. The germline V gene encodes CDR1 SGHRS and CDR2 YFSETQ. CDR3 amino acids: CASSLGQGNAYEQYF. The CDR3 DNA sequence: TGCGCCAGCAGCTTGGGACAGGGTAATGCCTACGAGCAGTACTTC.

V is TRBV5-6 and J is TRBJ2-1, with D unclear. The CDR3 contains 12 residues. Germline V gene sequence: CDR1 SGHDT, CDR2 YYEEEE. The germline V and J ends were trimmed by 4 bases and 9 bases, with 11 bases remaining between them. In nucleotides, the CDR3 is TGTGCCAGCAGCCCTCCCCGAGGTGAGCAGTTCTTC. This codes for CASSPPRGEQFF.

The gene calls are TRBV9 and TRBJ2-1; 12 positions match TRBD2. Germline trimming cut 3 bases from V and 6 bases from J; bases unmatched to any gene: 7. The germline gives CDR1 SGDLS, CDR2 YYNGEE. CDR3 length: 16 amino acids. This chain's CDR3 is CASSELAGGWVNEQFF. For the CDR3, the DNA is TGTGCCAGCAGCGAACTAGCGGGAGGTTGGGTCAATGAGCAGTTCTTC. The variable domain in full, with the rest retrieved from reference TRBV9 and TRBJ2-1, is DSGVTQTPKHLITATGQRVTLRCSPRSGDLSVYWYQQSLDQGLQFLIQYYNGEERAKGNILERFSAQQFPDLHSELNLSSLELGDSALYFCASSELAGGWVNEQFFGPGTRLTVL.

This clone was detected once. This sequence joins TRBV9 and TRBJ1-2; weak D call: TRBD1 (6 bases). V shed 0 bases and J shed 5 bases, with 11 bases lying between them. The CDR3 consists of 14 residues. Germline loops: CDR1 SGDLS, CDR2 YYNGEE. The CDR3 protein is CASSVEGDKYGYTF. Here the CDR3 DNA reads TGTGCCAGCAGCGTAGAGGGGGACAAATATGGCTACACCTTC.

The chain combines TRBV6-5 with TRBJ1-2; 8 nucleotides align to TRBD1. Germline CDR1 reads MNHEY; CDR2 reads SVGAGI. The CDR3 spans 15 residues. Germline trimming cut 7 bases from V and 4 bases from J; bases unmatched to any gene: 11. CDR3 sequence reads: CASTNQATGAYGYTF. The CDR3 DNA reads TGTGCCAGCACCAACCAGGCGACAGGGGCCTATGGCTACACCTTC.

J is TRBJ2-1 and V is TRBV6-6; tentatively, D is TRBD2 (7 bases). V shed 3 bases and J shed 4 bases, with 16 bases lying between them. This CDR3 is built from 16 residues. The germline gives CDR1 MNHNY, CDR2 SVGAGI (reference sequence). The CDR3 region has the DNA TGTGCCAGCAGTTATTCAAGGGGGGGCCTATACAATGAGCAGTTCTTC. Translating gives CASSYSRGGLYNEQFF.

The rearrangement links TRBV11-2 to TRBJ1-5, with D uncertain. Germline V gene sequence: CDR1 SGHAT, CDR2 FQNNGV. V lost 2 bases, J lost 0 bases, and 5 bases lay in between. CDR3 length: 14 amino acids. The CDR3 nucleotides are TGTGCCAGCAGCTTACCGGGTAGCAATCAGCCCCAGCATTTT. The encoded protein is CASSLPGSNQPQHF.

The rearrangement joins TRBV7-9 to TRBJ2-7; 13 bases fit TRBD2. Germline-derived CDR1 and CDR2 are SEHNR and FQNEAQ (reference sequence). The CDR3 is 17 residues long. J was trimmed by 6 bases and V by 5 bases; bases with no gene match: 13. CDR3 in DNA: TGTGCCAGCAGCCCTCGCCCGGGACTAGCGGGACCCCTCGAGCAGTACTTC. This translates into CASSPRPGLAGPLEQYF.

This chain links TRBV10-3 with TRBJ1-2, with D hard to call. CDR1 is ENHRY and CDR2 is SYGVKD in the germline V gene. V was cut by 0 bases and J by 8 bases, with 4 bases left in between. The CDR3 runs to 11 residues. For the CDR3, the DNA is TGTGCCATCAGTGAGTCGACCGGCTACACCTTC. Translated: CAISESTGYTF.